This T cell receptor beta chain originates from a study of shared clonotypes between healthy human individuals. From germline, CDR1 is MRHNA and CDR2 SNTAGT. The CDR3 has 16 residues. The V and J ends lost 6 bases and 7 bases respectively, with 25 bases between them. This table comes from immunoSEQ multiplex PCR, and its TCRdb copy is limited to in-frame clones, with some not included. This table holds 550,000 to 700,000 clones, roughly 72% found once. The rearrangement joins TRBV6-4 to TRBJ2-7; D gene ambiguous. The sequence derives from a woman aged 25 to 39 in good health. Material: memory CD4+ T cells sorted from blood. This sample's subset: CD45RA-negative fraction. CDR3 in amino acids: CASSPAPGLTVREQYF. CDR3 coding DNA: TGTGCCAGCAGCCCAGCGCCGGGTCTGACGGTGAGAGAGCAGTACTTC.